These 20 T cell receptor beta chains were all obtained from the same sample, sequenced in a study of T cells in localized non-small cell lung cancer (dated by TCRdb to between 2020 and 2021). Library method: the immunoSEQ multiplex PCR assay. This immuneACCESS table, as held by TCRdb, lists in-frame sequences with V and J called but not all clones. Of the missing ones, under half trace to an unresolved V gene in checked studies; the others have no known cause. In this sample the table shows about 6,800 clones, around half of which occur a single time. About 4.1% of the sample is taken by the ten largest. The source was lymph node tissue, collected before any cancer treatment. The receptors here all came from a man aged 40 to 75 with stage I lung adenocarcinoma.

The rearrangement uses TRBV30 and TRBJ1-1, with no clear D. The germline CDR1 and CDR2 sequences are GTSNPN and SVGIG (reference sequence). The V end lost 0 bases, the J end lost 1 base, and 12 bases lay between the germline ends. The CDR3 loop spans 15 amino acids. CDR3 nucleotides: TGTGCCTGGAGTGTAGAAAGGGCTCAGAACACTGAAGCTTTCTTT. Translated, it gives CAWSVERAQNTEAFF.

The rearrangement links TRBV28 to TRBJ1-4, with 10 bases fitting TRBD1. Germline trimming cut 3 bases from V and 5 bases from J; bases unmatched to any gene: 9. This CDR3 comprises 17 residues. Per germline, CDR1 MDHEN and CDR2 SYDVKM. CDR3 sequence (DNA): TGTGCCAGCAGTTTGGGACAGGGGATTCAGGGGAATGAAAAACTGTTTTTT. This translates into CASSLGQGIQGNEKLFF.

V is TRBV6-8 and J is TRBJ2-7, with 7 bases matching TRBD2. Trimming cost V 8 bases and J 2 bases; bases outside gene matches: 9. CDR1 MNHGY and CDR2 SAAAGT come from the germline V gene. The CDR3 length is 14 residues. CDR3: CASSLPSGTYEQYF. As DNA, the CDR3 is TGTGCCAGCTCCCTGCCTAGCGGTACCTACGAGCAGTACTTC.

By sample fraction, this clone is medium-sized. The rearrangement uses TRBV10-3 and TRBJ2-7; D gene uncertain. Germline lookup yields CDR1 ENHRY and CDR2 SYGVKD. The CDR3 loop spans 14 amino acids. Trimming cost V 1 base and J 6 bases, with 13 bases left between them. As DNA, the CDR3 is TGTGCCATCAGTGAGTGGGCTAGTACCCCCGAGCAGTACTTC. Translated, it gives CAISEWASTPEQYF.

The CDR3 sequence is CASSQLMTLTVSSGNTIYF. The CDR3 coding sequence is TGTGCCAGCAGCCAGCTAATGACTCTGACAGTTAGCTCTGGAAACACCATATATTTT. The J gene is TRBJ1-3, the V gene TRBV7-4; weak D call: TRBD1 (5 bases). This CDR3 is 19 amino acids long. The ends were cut back, 5 bases at V and 0 bases at J, with 23 bases in the middle. CDR1 is SGHVT, CDR2 SQSDAQ, per germline. The entire variable domain, with the rest obtained from reference TRBV7-4 and TRBJ1-3, is as follows: GAGVSQSPRYKVAKRGRDVALRCDSISGHVTLYWYRQTLGQGSEVLTYSQSDAQRDKSGRPSGRFSAERPERSVSTLKIQRTEQGDSAVYLCASSQLMTLTVSSGNTIYFGEGSWLTVV.

The J gene is TRBJ1-2, the V gene TRBV28; TRBD1 matches 7 bases. Germline CDR1 is MDHEN and CDR2 is SYDVKM. J was trimmed by 3 bases and V by 6 bases; bases with no gene match: 7. There are 14 residues in the CDR3. This CDR3 is CASSLTGKDYGYTF. In DNA form, the CDR3 reads TGTGCCAGCAGCCTGACAGGGAAGGACTATGGCTACACCTTC.

This chain links TRBV6-7 with TRBJ1-5; 7 bases are a match to TRBD1. TRBV6-7 is known as an ORF, though its function is uncertain. CDR3 length: 17 residues. J was trimmed by 5 bases and V by 5 bases; bases with no gene match: 15. The CDR3 sequence: CASSNYKGTGADQPQHF. For the CDR3, the DNA is TGTGCCAGCAGTAACTACAAAGGTACAGGGGCCGATCAGCCCCAGCATTTT.

The V gene is TRBV29-1, the J gene TRBJ2-7; weak D call: TRBD2 (5 bases). The length of the CDR3 is 13 residues. Trimming took off 1 base at V and 6 bases at J, with 13 bases between the two ends. Germline loops: CDR1 SQVTM, CDR2 ANQGSEA. CDR3 in amino acids: CSVEATREAEQYF. CDR3 DNA sequence: TGCAGCGTTGAAGCAACACGGGAAGCCGAGCAGTACTTC.

This clone was counted only a few times. The rearrangement uses TRBV11-3 and TRBJ1-2; D is uncertain. The CDR3 covers 14 residues. The V gene's germline CDR1 is SGHNT and CDR2 YENEEA. V lost 3 bases, J lost 7 bases, and 15 bases lay in between. CDR3 DNA: TGTGCCAGCAGCTTCTATTCGGGAGTGGCTGGCTACACCTTC. Amino acids: CASSFYSGVAGYTF.

This clone was counted a few times. The rearrangement uses TRBV6-4 and TRBJ2-6; D possibly corresponds to TRBD1 (5 bases). Trimming pared 5 bases from V and 3 bases from J, leaving 11 bases between. CDR1 and CDR2 (germline): MRHNA, SNTAGT. This CDR3 comprises 15 residues. The CDR3 DNA reads as TGTGCCAGCAGTAGGACAAGTCGTGGGGCCAACGTCCTGACTTTC. This translates into CASSRTSRGANVLTF.

The chain uses TRBV11-3 and TRBJ1-1; 7 nucleotides align to TRBD1. This CDR3 contains 16 residues. The J segment lost 1 base and the V segment lost 5 bases, leaving 10 bases of the junction unmatched. CDR1 SGHNT and CDR2 YENEEA come from the germline V gene. The CDR3 reads CASSPTGARGNTEAFF. The CDR3 DNA follows: TGTGCCAGCAGCCCTACAGGGGCGAGAGGGAACACTGAAGCTTTCTTT.

The chain joins TRBV28 to TRBJ1-5; D gene uncertain. The V and J ends lost 7 bases and 0 bases respectively, with 13 bases between them. This CDR3 contains 15 residues. Germline V gives CDR1 MDHEN, CDR2 SYDVKM. The chain's CDR3 is CASKNRAGSNQPQHF. CDR3 coding DNA: TGTGCCAGCAAAAATCGGGCAGGTAGCAATCAGCCCCAGCATTTT.

This clone was observed a handful of times. The chain joins TRBV11-3 to TRBJ1-5; D is perhaps TRBD1 (5 bases). The CDR3 length is 15 residues. Trimming cost V 3 bases and J 6 bases, with 15 bases left between them. Germline CDR1 is SGHNT and CDR2 is YENEEA. CDR3 nucleotide sequence: TGTGCCAGCAGCTTGGAGGGGACCAATCCTCAGCCCCAGCATTTT. Translation: CASSLEGTNPQPQHF.

This chain connects TRBV14 to TRBJ2-6; 8 bases agree with TRBD1. Trimming cost V 4 bases and J 7 bases; bases outside gene matches: 6. There are 15 residues in the CDR3. Per the germline V gene, CDR1 is SGHDN and CDR2 is FVKESK. The chain's CDR3 is CASSPQGVAANVLTF. The DNA of the CDR3 is TGTGCCAGCAGCCCACAGGGGGTTGCTGCCAACGTCCTGACTTTC.

V is TRBV30 and J is TRBJ2-7; 11 nucleotides line up with TRBD1. The length of the CDR3 is 14 residues. Germline V gene data show CDR1 as GTSNPN and CDR2 as SVGIG (reference sequence). With 1 base clipped from V and 4 bases from J, the junction kept 3 bases outside the gene matches. The CDR3, as DNA: TGTGCCTGGAGTGCGGGACAGGGGGGATACGAGCAGTACTTC. This gives the protein CAWSAGQGGYEQYF.

This rearrangement joins TRBV6-8 to TRBJ2-7, with 9 bases fitting TRBD1. CDR3 length: 14 residues. CDR1 is MNHGY, CDR2 SAAAGT, per germline. J was trimmed by 5 bases and V by 6 bases; bases with no gene match: 8. DNA of the CDR3: TGTGCCAGCAGGGAGATACAGGGGGCCCACGAGCAGTACTTC. Translating it yields CASREIQGAHEQYF.

This clone was detected a few times. J is TRBJ2-3 and V is TRBV30, with 8 nucleotides matching TRBD2. The CDR3 loop spans 16 amino acids. V dropped 0 bases and J dropped 1; count of bases not matched to a gene: 6. Germline V lookup: CDR1 GTSNPN, CDR2 SVGIG (reference sequence). The DNA for the CDR3 is TGTGCCTGGAGTGTCCCGGGAGGGCCCGGCACAGATACGCAGTATTTT. Translation: CAWSVPGGPGTDTQYF.

On this clone itself: A read error may account for a junction end that differs from germline. V and J are TRBV19 and TRBJ2-3; TRBD1 might be the D (6 bases). Germline CDR1 reads LNHDA; CDR2 reads SQIVND (reference sequence). The CDR3 spans 15 residues. The CDR3 reads CVSSPLVGTTDTQYF. CDR3 in DNA: TGTGTCAGTAGTCCGCTAGTGGGGACAACAGATACGCAGTATTTT.

This clone has a handful of counts. The V gene is TRBV30, the J gene TRBJ2-5; TRBD2 is a possible D gene (6 bases). This CDR3 contains 14 residues. The V gene's germline CDR1 is GTSNPN and CDR2 SVGIG (reference sequence). Deletions cut 0 bases from V and 4 bases from J, with 12 bases between. CDR3 sequence reads: CAWSVLSGLETQYF. The CDR3 bases are TGTGCCTGGAGTGTGTTAAGCGGGTTAGAGACCCAGTACTTC.

V gene TRBV6-8 combines with J gene TRBJ1-4; D gene unclear. The CDR3 is 18 amino acids. Germline V gene sequence: CDR1 MNHGY, CDR2 SAAAGT. Between the trimmed V and J ends, which lost 5 bases and 5 bases, there was a span of 24 bases. This CDR3 is CASSDCPSLLVDNEKLFF. For the CDR3, the DNA is TGTGCCAGCAGTGACTGTCCAAGTCTCCTAGTCGACAATGAAAAACTGTTTTTT.